Below are 32 T cell receptor beta chains sequenced from a single sample in a study of T cell responses to AZD1222 COVID-19 vaccine. Assay used: immunoSEQ multiplex PCR; TCRdb lists only in-frame clones, some missing. The sample has just under 100,000 clones; roughly 90% are singletons. The sample in question was peripheral blood, obtained on day 0 of AZD1222 vaccination. The receptors stem from an adult in good health.

V is TRBV3-1 (or the pseudogene TRBV3-2) and J is TRBJ1-2; TRBD1 is a possible D gene (5 bases). CDR1 and CDR2 (germline): LGHDT, YNNKEL (reference sequence). The V end was cut by 1 base, the J end by 3 bases, with 12 bases between. CDR3 length equals 15 residues. Here the CDR3 reads CASSQGVGAYYGYTF. The CDR3 nucleotides are TGTGCCAGCAGCCAAGGCGTAGGGGCCTACTATGGCTACACCTTC.

This sequence joins TRBV19 and TRBJ2-7, with a weak D call TRBD1 (7 bases). CDR3 length equals 15 residues. The V end was cut by 10 bases, the J end by 1 base, with 20 bases between. Germline V gene sequence: CDR1 LNHDA, CDR2 SQIVND (reference sequence). For the CDR3, the DNA is TGTGCCACATCAAACAGGGGAGGTCCTTCCTACGAGCAGTACTTC. Encoded protein: CATSNRGGPSYEQYF.

The V call is TRBV7-2, the J call TRBJ1-3; 10 nucleotides align to TRBD1. The V and J ends lost 4 bases and 3 bases, in that order; junction bases with no gene match: 9. CDR1 is SGHTA and CDR2 is FQGNSA in the germline V gene. The CDR3 consists of 17 residues. CDR3 sequence reads: CASSSRRQGASGNTIYF. CDR3 in DNA: TGTGCCAGCAGCTCCAGAAGACAGGGGGCAAGTGGAAACACCATATATTTT.

The chain carries TRBV13 and TRBJ1-6; D remains unclear. This CDR3 contains 12 residues. The germline CDR1 and CDR2 sequences are PRHDT and FYEKMQ (reference sequence). Trimming removed 1 base from V and 10 bases from J, with 5 bases in between. The CDR3 DNA sequence: TGTGCCAGCAGCTTAGCCGGGTCACCCCTCCACTTT. Protein sequence: CASSLAGSPLHF.

V is TRBV27 and J is TRBJ2-2, with TRBD2 identical over 7 bases. Germline V CDR1 and CDR2: MNHEY, SMNVEV (reference sequence). The CDR3 has 14 amino acids. Trimming took 2 bases from V and 3 from J; bases not matched to a gene: 0. CDR3 DNA sequence: TGTGCCAGCAGTTTAGCGGGGGACACCGGGGAGCTGTTTTTT. Its protein product is CASSLAGDTGELFF.

The CDR3 coding sequence is TGTGCCAGTAGTAACCGCTTCAATGAGCAGTTCTTC. Amino acids: CASSNRFNEQFF. The chain carries TRBV19 and TRBJ2-1; the D is unclear. Germline lookup yields CDR1 LNHDA and CDR2 SQIVND (reference sequence). Trimming left V 4 bases short and J 6 bases short, with 7 bases between. The CDR3 length is 12 residues.

DNA of the CDR3: TGTGCCAGCAGCTCGGACCCTGTGGGAACAGATACGCAGTATTTT. This codes for CASSSDPVGTDTQYF. The chain links TRBV5-4 to TRBJ2-3; D is ambiguous. The length of the CDR3 is 15 residues. V was pared by 3 bases and J by 3 bases, with 14 bases between. CDR1 is SGHNT, CDR2 YYREEE, per germline (reference sequence).

The sample holds a few counts of this clone. This chain connects TRBV11-2 to TRBJ1-5; D unresolved. V was shortened by 0 bases and J by 6 bases, with 6 bases between the two germline ends. The CDR3 sequence is 13 residues long. CDR1 is SGHAT and CDR2 is FQNNGV in the germline V gene. The CDR3 DNA sequence: TGTGCCAGCAGCTTAGATCCCGGTCAGCCCCAGCATTTT. Translating gives CASSLDPGQPQHF.

This CDR3 is CASSWQGGYEQYF. CDR3 nucleotides: TGTGCCAGCAGCTGGCAGGGGGGATACGAGCAGTACTTC. The rearrangement joins TRBV7-2 to TRBJ2-7; D is possibly TRBD1 (7 bases). The CDR3 is 13 amino acids. Per germline, CDR1 SGHTA and CDR2 FQGNSA. V was pared by 4 bases and J by 4 bases, with 11 bases between.

The chain recombines TRBV28 with TRBJ1-5; 10 positions agree with TRBD1. The CDR3 is made up of 15 amino acids. Germline CDR1 and CDR2: MDHEN and SYDVKM. The ends lost 8 bases at V and 11 bases at J; junction bases unmatched: 15. The CDR3 sequence: CASLGSGTGEPAQHF. The CDR3 DNA is TGTGCCAGCCTCGGATCCGGGACAGGGGAGCCGGCCCAGCATTTT.

J is TRBJ1-5 and V is TRBV2; D possibly corresponds to TRBD1 (5 bases). Germline assignment: CDR1 SNHLY and CDR2 FYNNEI. CDR3 size: 12 residues. The V end was cut by 3 bases, the J end by 9 bases, with 9 bases between. CDR3 sequence (DNA): TGTGCCAGCAGTGAGTGGGGGAGGCCCCAGCATTTT. Its protein product is CASSEWGRPQHF.

The chain is built from TRBV6-5 and TRBJ1-5, with D possibly TRBD1 on 5 matching bases. CDR1 and CDR2 (germline): MNHEY, SVGAGI. The CDR3 runs 15 residues. V lost 3 bases, J lost 5 bases, and 14 bases lay in between. CDR3 region: CASSYRQGGDQPQHF. CDR3 in DNA: TGTGCCAGCAGTTATCGTCAGGGTGGCGATCAGCCCCAGCATTTT.

V gene TRBV19 combines with J gene TRBJ2-3, with 7 nucleotides matching TRBD1. CDR1 and CDR2 from the germline V gene are LNHDA and SQIVND (reference sequence). V lost 6 bases to trimming and J lost 5 bases; unmatched junction nucleotides: 5. This CDR3 region has 13 residues. CDR3 nucleotide sequence: TGTGCCAGTAGGACAGGGTCAGAAGATACGCAGTATTTT. Translating it yields CASRTGSEDTQYF. Filled out from reference TRBV19 and TRBJ2-3, the complete variable domain reads DGGITQSPKYLFRKEGQNVTLSCEQNLNHDAMYWYRQDPGQGLRLIYYSQIVNDFQKGDIAEGYSVSREKKESFPLTVTSAQKNPTAFYLCASRTGSEDTQYFGPGTRLTVL.

This chain links TRBV5-4 with TRBJ2-2; the match to TRBD1 covers 11 bases. V shed 4 bases and J 3 bases; nucleotides not matched to a gene: 2. CDR3 length: 15 residues. Germline lookup yields CDR1 SGHNT and CDR2 YYREEE (reference sequence). This CDR3 reads CASSTDRGHTGELFF. CDR3 DNA sequence: TGTGCCAGCAGCACGGACAGGGGGCACACCGGGGAGCTGTTTTTT. Full variable domain (rest looked up from reference TRBV5-4 and TRBJ2-2): ETGVTQSPTHLIKTRGQQVTLRCSSQSGHNTVSWYQQALGQGPQFIFQYYREEENGRGNFPPRFSGLQFPNYSSELNVNALELDDSALYLCASSTDRGHTGELFFGEGSRLTVL.

The rearrangement uses TRBV28 and TRBJ1-4; 8 bases map to TRBD1. The germline V gene has CDR1 MDHEN and CDR2 SYDVKM. Trimming cost V 6 bases and J 0 bases; bases outside gene matches: 6. The CDR3 has 16 residues. For the CDR3, the DNA is TGTGCCAGCAGCGGACAGGGTATATCAACTAATGAAAAACTGTTTTTT. Translated: CASSGQGISTNEKLFF.

The genes are TRBV7-2 and TRBJ2-5; the match to TRBD2 covers 7 bases. With V trimmed by 0 bases and J by 2 bases, 0 bases remained unmatched. The CDR3 has 14 amino acids. Germline V CDR1 and CDR2: SGHTA, FQGNSA. CDR3 protein: CASSLAGGQETQYF. Written as DNA, the CDR3 is TGTGCCAGCAGCTTAGCGGGGGGGCAAGAGACCCAGTACTTC.

The rearrangement uses TRBV11-2 and TRBJ1-4; 7 bases fit TRBD1. This CDR3 contains 15 residues. The V gene's germline CDR1 is SGHAT and CDR2 FQNNGV. J was trimmed by 2 bases and V by 4 bases; bases with no gene match: 4. The CDR3 bases are TGTGCCAGCAGCTCAAAGGGACAGACTAATGAAAAACTGTTTTTT. It specifies CASSSKGQTNEKLFF.

This chain connects TRBV2 to TRBJ1-6, with 8 positions matching TRBD1. V shed 10 bases, J shed 7 bases, and the junction held 12 bases outside the gene matches. Germline-derived CDR1 and CDR2 are SNHLY and FYNNEI. The CDR3 has 15 residues. Here the CDR3 DNA reads TGTGCCAACCGGGATGGGGACAGGACGAATTCACCCCTCCACTTT. As protein: CANRDGDRTNSPLHF.

The chain is built from TRBV2 and TRBJ2-5; D might be TRBD2 (7 bases). V dropped 2 bases and J dropped 5 bases, with 12 bases sitting between them. CDR1 is SNHLY and CDR2 is FYNNEI in the germline V gene. The CDR3 spans 14 residues. The CDR3 DNA sequence: TGTGCCAGCAGTGAACGACGGGGGGCGGAGACCCAGTACTTC. This encodes CASSERRGAETQYF.

The rearrangement joins TRBV6-2 or TRBV6-3 to TRBJ2-5, with 7 bases matching TRBD1. The junction had 4 bases not matched to a gene; V was cut back by 5 bases and J by 4 bases. The CDR3 length is 13 residues. The V gene's germline CDR1 is MNHEY and CDR2 SVGEGT. The CDR3 nucleotides are TGTGCCAGCAGTCCCAGGGGGACAGAGACCCAGTACTTC. As protein: CASSPRGTETQYF.

The chain joins TRBV6-1 to TRBJ1-3; D is possibly TRBD1 (6 bases). The germline gives CDR1 MNHNS, CDR2 SASEGT. The CDR3 length is 17 residues. Trimming took off 4 bases at V and 2 bases at J, with 18 bases between the two ends. The CDR3 sequence: CASSVDRQLGAGNTIYF. DNA for the CDR3: TGTGCCAGCAGTGTAGACAGGCAACTCGGAGCTGGAAACACCATATATTTT.

The chain links TRBV10-3 to TRBJ1-1; D uncertain. The length of the CDR3 is 14 residues. V lost 2 bases to trimming and J lost 2 bases, with 9 bases between them. Germline V gives CDR1 ENHRY, CDR2 SYGVKD. The CDR3 reads CAISEAGRNTEAFF. CDR3 DNA: TGTGCCATCAGTGAGGCGGGGAGAAACACTGAAGCTTTCTTT.

The chain couples TRBV5-1 to TRBJ2-1, with 7 bases fitting TRBD2. There are 14 residues in the CDR3. Trimming removed 4 bases from V and 3 bases from J; junction bases left unmatched: 4. In germline, CDR1 is SGHRS, CDR2 YFSETQ. CDR3 nucleotide sequence: TGCGCCAGCAGCCGGGGGGAGGACTACAATGAGCAGTTCTTC. Amino acids: CASSRGEDYNEQFF.

V is TRBV10-2 and J is TRBJ2-1, with TRBD2 identical over 9 bases. Germline CDR1 WSHSY, CDR2 SAAADI. V shed 7 bases, J shed 7 bases, and the junction held 8 bases outside the gene matches. The CDR3 is made up of 14 amino acids. The CDR3 protein is CASILAGSRNEQFF. The CDR3 bases are TGCGCCAGCATCCTAGCGGGGTCTCGGAATGAGCAGTTCTTC.

V usage is TRBV9 and J usage is TRBJ1-1; D is uncertain. The germline CDR1 and CDR2 sequences are SGDLS and YYNGEE. The length of the CDR3 is 15 residues. The germline V and J ends were trimmed by 3 bases and 1 base, with 13 bases remaining between them. The CDR3 reads CASSAADPRNTEAFF. CDR3 sequence (DNA): TGTGCCAGCAGCGCCGCCGACCCGAGGAACACTGAAGCTTTCTTT.

The chain employs TRBV9 and TRBJ2-7; 8 bases map to TRBD1. The CDR3 runs to 15 residues. CDR1 SGDLS and CDR2 YYNGEE come from the germline V gene. Trimming removed 1 base from V and 6 bases from J; junction bases left unmatched: 9. As DNA, the CDR3 is TGTGCCAGCAGCGTAACTGACAGGGGCCTCTCCGAGCAGTACTTC. As protein: CASSVTDRGLSEQYF.

The chain employs TRBV7-6 and TRBJ1-1; D call uncertain. Trimming cost V 4 bases and J 6 bases, with 12 bases left between them. CDR3 length equals 13 residues. Germline CDR1 and CDR2: SGHVS and FNYEAQ. This CDR3 reads CASSSGISAEAFF. The CDR3 DNA follows: TGTGCCAGCAGCTCGGGGATTTCCGCTGAAGCTTTCTTT. Full variable domain (rest looked up from reference TRBV7-6 and TRBJ1-1): GAGVSQSPRYKVTKRGQDVALRCDPISGHVSLYWYRQALGQGPEFLTYFNYEAQQDKSGLPNDRFSAERPEGSISTLTIQRTEQRDSAMYRCASSSGISAEAFFGQGTRLTVV.

The V gene is TRBV7-2, the J gene TRBJ2-1; maybe TRBD1 (7 bases). This CDR3 region has 14 residues. Germline loops: CDR1 SGHTA, CDR2 FQGNSA. The germline V and J ends were trimmed by 6 bases and 3 bases, with 12 bases remaining between them. The CDR3 coding sequence is TGTGCCAGCAGTTCAGGGGGGTTCTACAATGAGCAGTTCTTC. This sequence encodes CASSSGGFYNEQFF. The full variable domain, rest sourced from reference TRBV7-2 and TRBJ2-1, is GAGVSQSPSNKVTEKGKDVELRCDPISGHTALYWYRQSLGQGLEFLIYFQGNSAPDKSGLPSDRFSAERTGGSVSTLTIQRTQQEDSAVYLCASSSGGFYNEQFFGPGTRLTVL.

This chain uses TRBV6-2 or TRBV6-3 with TRBJ1-5, with 7 bases fitting TRBD1. The CDR3 contains 16 residues. With V trimmed by 6 bases and J by 2 bases, 10 bases remained unmatched. Germline lookup yields CDR1 MNHEY and CDR2 SVGEGT. CDR3 in DNA: TGTGCCAGCAGCCCGGACAGGACGATTCGCAATCAGCCCCAGCATTTT. It is translated as CASSPDRTIRNQPQHF.

The chain couples TRBV14 to TRBJ2-1; D not resolved. This CDR3 is 15 amino acids long. Germline CDR1 is SGHDN and CDR2 is FVKESK. Trimming left V 1 base short and J 5 bases short, with 12 bases between. CDR3 residues: CASSQVRRVHNEQFF. The DNA of the CDR3 is TGTGCCAGCAGCCAAGTCAGGCGTGTCCACAATGAGCAGTTCTTC.

The V and J genes are TRBV20-1 and TRBJ2-3, with D unresolved. CDR1 is DFQATT and CDR2 is SNEGSKA in the germline V gene (reference sequence). CDR3 length: 11 amino acids. V was shortened by 6 bases and J by 2 bases, with 6 bases between the two germline ends. The CDR3, as DNA: TGCAGTGCGGTAGACACAGATACGCAGTATTTT. Encoded protein: CSAVDTDTQYF.

The CDR3 nucleotides are TGTGCCAGCAGTTTATTAGGCCCGCGGGGACAGGGATTCATGGATACGCAGTATTTT. Translation: CASSLLGPRGQGFMDTQYF. J is TRBJ2-3 and V is TRBV27; 9 positions match TRBD1. The trim removed 1 base at V and 6 bases at J, leaving 17 bases unmatched. Germline CDR1 reads MNHEY; CDR2 reads SMNVEV (reference sequence). This CDR3 is built from 19 residues.